Below, 19 T cell receptor beta chains from the same sample are listed, as sequenced in a study of blood T cell repertoires in COVID-19. Sequencing was performed with immunoSEQ multiplex PCR; in TCRdb, only in-frame clones are kept and a portion is missing. The sample has 65,000 to 70,000 clones; 80% to 90% are singletons. The sample consisted of peripheral blood. All receptors derive from an older woman with acute or convalescent COVID-19.

The chain links TRBV11-2 to TRBJ1-2; perhaps TRBD1 as D (5 bases). Per the germline V gene, CDR1 is SGHAT and CDR2 is FQNNGV. Trimming left V 6 bases short and J 4 bases short, with 15 bases between. This CDR3 is built from 14 residues. CDR3 residues: CASRRSGISYGYTF. The CDR3, as DNA: TGTGCCAGCAGACGATCAGGGATTTCCTATGGCTACACCTTC.

This chain connects TRBV5-8 to TRBJ2-3, with 11 bases fitting TRBD2. Unmatched junction bases numbered 3, after V lost 2 bases and J lost 1 base. CDR1 SGHTS and CDR2 YDEGEE come from the germline V gene. This CDR3 is built from 16 residues. CDR3: CASSFIAGGGTDTQYF. The CDR3 nucleotides read TGTGCCAGCAGCTTTATAGCGGGAGGGGGCACAGATACGCAGTATTTT.

This rearrangement joins TRBV7-2 to TRBJ1-1; 7 nucleotides match TRBD1. In germline, CDR1 is SGHTA, CDR2 FQGNSA. CDR3 length: 14 amino acids. J gave up 2 bases and V 5 bases, and 5 bases lay outside the gene matches. The CDR3 coding sequence is TGTGCCAGCAGCCCCGGACAGGCCAACACTGAAGCTTTCTTT. Translated, it gives CASSPGQANTEAFF.

This sequence joins TRBV13 and TRBJ2-3; 8 bases fit TRBD1. CDR1 and CDR2 from the germline V gene are PRHDT and FYEKMQ (reference sequence). This CDR3 is built from 16 residues. Trimming removed 3 bases from V and 6 bases from J; junction bases left unmatched: 11. As DNA, the CDR3 is TGTGCCAGCAGCTTGAGAGGCAGGGGGCGGGTGGATACGCAGTATTTT. Protein product: CASSLRGRGRVDTQYF.

The V call is TRBV30, the J call TRBJ2-2, with 12 bases aligning to TRBD2. Germline V gives CDR1 GTSNPN, CDR2 SVGIG (reference sequence). V gave up 1 base and J gave up 0 bases; unmatched junction bases: 0. The CDR3 length is 16 residues. CDR3 amino acids: CAWSGLAGANTGELFF. The DNA for the CDR3 is TGTGCCTGGAGTGGACTAGCGGGAGCGAACACCGGGGAGCTGTTTTTT.

The chain links TRBV30 to TRBJ2-7; possible D gene TRBD2, 6 bases. The V gene lost 1 base and the J gene lost 6 bases, with 13 bases spanning the gap. CDR3 length equals 13 residues. Germline values: CDR1 GTSNPN, CDR2 SVGIG (reference sequence). CDR3 DNA sequence: TGTGCCTGGAGTGAGGAGGGGCTCCGCGAGCAGTACTTC. Its translation: CAWSEEGLREQYF.

V gene TRBV9 combines with J gene TRBJ2-7; D is unclear. The CDR3 is 12 residues long. Germline lookup yields CDR1 SGDLS and CDR2 YYNGEE. The V end lost 8 bases, the J end lost 4 bases, and 13 bases lay between the germline ends. CDR3 coding DNA: TGTGCCAGTGGGCCCTCGAGTTACGAGCAGTACTTC. Protein product: CASGPSSYEQYF.

This clone showed up just once. The chain recombines TRBV3-1 (or the pseudogene TRBV3-2) with TRBJ2-3, with 7 bases aligning to TRBD1. J gave up 2 bases and V 4 bases, and 3 bases lay outside the gene matches. The CDR3 contains 14 residues. Germline CDR1 is LGHDT and CDR2 is YNNKEL (reference sequence). The CDR3 protein is CASSLQGITDTQYF. The CDR3 nucleotides are TGTGCCAGCAGCCTACAGGGGATCACAGATACGCAGTATTTT.

The rearrangement links TRBV2 to TRBJ1-4, with 7 bases that match TRBD1. Germline-derived CDR1 and CDR2 are SNHLY and FYNNEI. The J segment lost 4 bases and the V segment lost 7 bases, leaving 6 bases of the junction unmatched. CDR3 length: 14 residues. The CDR3 is CASNRGLSNEKLFF. CDR3 DNA: TGTGCCAGCAATAGGGGGCTTAGTAATGAAAAACTGTTTTTT.

This chain links TRBV5-5 with TRBJ1-5, with TRBD1 matching 9 bases. This CDR3 is built from 17 residues. Germline CDR1 and CDR2: SGHKS and YYEKEE (reference sequence). Trimming at V came to 2 bases and at J to 1 base, leaving 7 bases not matched to a gene. CDR3 residues: CASSLQQGAVSNQPQHF. Written as DNA, the CDR3 is TGTGCCAGCAGCTTACAACAGGGGGCGGTGAGCAATCAGCCCCAGCATTTT.

The J gene is TRBJ2-1, the V gene TRBV18; 11 bases line up with TRBD2. Germline CDR1 reads KGHSH; CDR2 reads LQKENI. The V and J ends lost 4 bases and 3 bases, in that order; junction bases with no gene match: 2. This CDR3 spans 15 amino acids. The CDR3 protein is CASSLAGGDYNEQFF. CDR3 DNA: TGTGCCAGCTCACTAGCGGGAGGGGACTACAATGAGCAGTTCTTC.

Here the CDR3 DNA reads TGTGCCAGCAGTTTTAGGTCAGGGGAAAACATTCAGTACTTC. Its protein is CASSFRSGENIQYF. V and J are TRBV28 and TRBJ2-4, with a weak D call TRBD1 (6 bases). The germline gives CDR1 MDHEN, CDR2 SYDVKM. The V gene lost 3 bases and the J gene lost 5 bases, with 11 bases spanning the gap. The CDR3 totals 14 residues.

This rearrangement joins TRBV7-9 to TRBJ2-1; 12 nucleotides match TRBD2. Germline assignment: CDR1 SEHNR and CDR2 FQNEAQ (reference sequence). V dropped 4 bases and J dropped 5; count of bases not matched to a gene: 6. CDR3 size: 16 residues. CDR3 nucleotide sequence: TGTGCCAGCAGCTCCGTTACTAGCGGGGGGCACAATGAGCAGTTCTTC. The encoded protein is CASSSVTSGGHNEQFF.

The chain combines TRBV5-1 with TRBJ1-5, with TRBD1 identical over 8 bases. Germline loops: CDR1 SGHRS, CDR2 YFSETQ. J lost 2 bases, V lost 4 bases, and 2 bases had no gene match. This CDR3 contains 14 residues. CDR3 sequence: CASSAGGRNQPQHF. The CDR3 DNA reads TGCGCCAGCAGCGCAGGGGGCCGCAATCAGCCCCAGCATTTT.

The chain joins TRBV30 to TRBJ2-5; TRBD2 aligns across 8 bases. From germline, CDR1 is GTSNPN and CDR2 SVGIG (reference sequence). V trimming: 3 bases; J trimming: 0 bases; junction bases outside the gene matches: 18. The CDR3 runs to 19 residues. The DNA for the CDR3 is TGTGCCTGGAGCGGGTTGCGGGAGGCCACGACACTGTACCAAGAGACCCAGTACTTC. Protein: CAWSGLREATTLYQETQYF. The entire variable domain, with the rest obtained from reference TRBV30 and TRBJ2-5, is as follows: SQTIHQWPATLVQPVGSPLSLECTVEGTSNPNLYWYRQAAGRGLQLLFYSVGIGQISSEVPQNLSASRPQDRQFILSSKKLLLSDSGFYLCAWSGLREATTLYQETQYFGPGTRLLVL.

This chain links TRBV7-2 with TRBJ2-1; no firm D call. Germline V gene lookup returns CDR1 SGHTA and CDR2 FQGNSA. Trimming left V 1 base short and J 6 bases short, with 10 bases between. The CDR3 spans 14 residues. CDR3 bases: TGTGCCAGCAGCTTAGTTGGCCTCCGCAATGAGCAGTTCTTC. It translates to CASSLVGLRNEQFF.

The gene calls are TRBV4-2 and TRBJ1-3; the D is unclear. The CDR3 totals 14 residues. From germline, CDR1 is LGHNA and CDR2 YNFKEQ. The V end was cut by 1 base, the J end by 12 bases, with 16 bases between. The CDR3 loop is CASSQVLGGFGIYF. CDR3 nucleotide sequence: TGTGCCAGCAGCCAAGTCCTCGGAGGGTTCGGCATATATTTT.

The chain combines TRBV2 with TRBJ2-7; maybe TRBD2 (5 bases). V lost 1 base to trimming and J lost 4 bases, with 17 bases between them. Looked up from germline, CDR1 is SNHLY and CDR2 is FYNNEI. The CDR3 has 16 residues. The CDR3 reads CASSEVSPFAGYEQYF. CDR3 DNA sequence: TGTGCCAGCAGTGAAGTATCTCCCTTCGCGGGTTACGAGCAGTACTTC.

This chain links TRBV28 with TRBJ1-4; D is ambiguous. Per the germline V gene, CDR1 is MDHEN and CDR2 is SYDVKM. The CDR3 has 13 residues. With 5 bases removed from V and 7 bases from J, the gap between germline ends came to 11 bases. CDR3 nucleotides: TGTGCCAGCAGTATCAGGTCGGCTGAAAAACTGTTTTTT. Protein product: CASSIRSAEKLFF.